This entry features one T cell receptor beta chain sequence. The data were taken from a study of cytomegalovirus exposure and HLA in healthy donors. Both 60 Vbeta primers and 13 Jbeta primers went into the PCR. Repertoires were generated with immunoSEQ multiplex PCR, while TCRdb's copy carries only in-frame clones and drops some. The repertoire holds more than 150,000 clones, with over 75% as singletons. CDR3 length equals 16 residues. The V gene lost 6 bases and the J gene lost 0 bases, with 17 bases spanning the gap. This TCR derives from a man aged 50 or older in good health and CMV-seronegative. The chain uses TRBV6-7 and TRBJ1-1, with D unclear. TRBV6-7 is annotated as an ORF whose role is uncertain. Material for sequencing was PBMCs. This chain's CDR3 is CASSHEGVALNTEAFF. CDR3 nucleotide sequence: TGTGCCAGCAGCCACGAGGGAGTAGCTTTGAACACTGAAGCTTTCTTT.